The clone carrying this TCR beta chain showed up just once. This record comes from a study of blood T cell repertoires in COVID-19. Looking at the study overall: Collection of acute and convalescent COVID-19 samples took place in the United States, Italy and Spain. Nucleic acid was either cDNA or gDNA, and it came from T cells, B-cell-depleted T cells, or PBMCs.

Original handling: The authors estimated nucleated cell counts from reference gene primer amplification. Some clones are missing from TCRdb's copy, which holds only in-frame ones; the method was immunoSEQ multiplex PCR. The V and J calls and clone size are taken from that table; D and trimming were inferred from the DNA. This sample carries approximately 260,000 clones, about 86% of them seen once, and the ten largest clones take 3.5% to 4%. The CDR3 is 18 residues long. Germline loops: CDR1 LGHDT, CDR2 YNNKEL (reference sequence). V lost 1 base and J 2 bases, leaving 18 bases between the germline ends.

Sequenced material: peripheral blood. This receptor was identified in a man between 18 and 29 years old with active or convalescent COVID-19. The chain employs TRBV3-1 (or the pseudogene TRBV3-2) and TRBJ1-3; D perhaps matches TRBD1 (6 bases). CDR3 bases: TGTGCCAGCAGCCAAGGGCAGGGGAGGGGGGGCGCTGGAAACACCATATATTTT. Residues: CASSQGQGRGGAGNTIYF.